The entry below describes one T cell receptor beta chain. No antigen is known for it. This entry is derived from a study of cytomegalovirus exposure and HLA in healthy donors. Per the germline V gene, CDR1 is MDHEN and CDR2 is SYDVKM. This CDR3 has 12 amino acids. V trimming: 5 bases; J trimming: 11 bases; junction bases outside the gene matches: 3. General observations from the study: Productive rates of about 90% or about 30% were seen for most TCR beta V segments in an earlier analysis. What was likely a sequencing artifact was a cluster of highly shared sequence variants.

13 Jbeta primers and 60 Vbeta primers were used for the PCR. Here immunoSEQ multiplex PCR was the method, and the copy in TCRdb shows in-frame clones only, minus some. The table records roughly 150,000 clones, around 80% of them present only once. The sample was PBMCs. The rearrangement joins TRBV28 to TRBJ1-6, with 7 positions matching TRBD1. The receptor comes from a male donor in good health and CMV-seronegative. CDR3 loop: CASSRTGPPLHF. CDR3 nucleotide sequence: TGTGCCAGCAGTCGGACAGGACCACCCCTCCACTTT.